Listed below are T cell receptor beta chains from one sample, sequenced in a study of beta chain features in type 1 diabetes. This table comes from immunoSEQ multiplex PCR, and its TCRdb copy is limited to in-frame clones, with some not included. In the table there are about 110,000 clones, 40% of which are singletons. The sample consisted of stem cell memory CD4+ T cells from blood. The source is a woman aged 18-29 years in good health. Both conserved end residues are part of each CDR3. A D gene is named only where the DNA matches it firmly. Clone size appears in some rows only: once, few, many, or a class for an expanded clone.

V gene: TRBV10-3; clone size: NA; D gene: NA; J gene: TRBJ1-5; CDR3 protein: CAISSQGKGQPQHF; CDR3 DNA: TGTGCCATCAGCTCCCAGGGGAAGGGGCAGCCCCAGCATTTT
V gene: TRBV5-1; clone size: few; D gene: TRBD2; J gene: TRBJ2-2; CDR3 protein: CASKDILAGRPNTGELFF; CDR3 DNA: TGCGCCAGCAAGGATATTCTAGCGGGACGTCCGAACACCGGGGAGCTGTTTTTT
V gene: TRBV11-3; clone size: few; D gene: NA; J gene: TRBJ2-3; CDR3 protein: CASSPRWTASTDTQYF; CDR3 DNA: TGTGCCAGCAGCCCTCGATGGACAGCTAGCACAGATACGCAGTATTTT
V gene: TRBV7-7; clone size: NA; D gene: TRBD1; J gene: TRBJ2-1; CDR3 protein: CASSWTGSNEQFF; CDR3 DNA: TGTGCCAGCAGCTGGACAGGGAGCAATGAGCAGTTCTTC
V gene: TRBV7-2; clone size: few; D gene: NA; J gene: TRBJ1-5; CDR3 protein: CASSLAGGATSSNQPQHF; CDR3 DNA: TGTGCCAGCAGCTTAGCCGGAGGGGCAACTTCTAGCAATCAGCCCCAGCATTTT
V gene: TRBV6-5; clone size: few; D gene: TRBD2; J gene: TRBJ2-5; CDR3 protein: CASSWTSGSKTQYF; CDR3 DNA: TGTGCCAGCAGTTGGACTAGCGGGAGCAAGACCCAGTACTTC
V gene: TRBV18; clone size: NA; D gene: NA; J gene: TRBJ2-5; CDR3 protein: CASSPQWASDLKETQYF; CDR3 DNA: TGTGCCAGCTCACCACAATGGGCTAGCGACCTTAAAGAGACCCAGTACTTC
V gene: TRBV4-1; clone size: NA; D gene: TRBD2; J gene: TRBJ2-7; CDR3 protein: CASSLTPGLATYEQYF; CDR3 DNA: TGCGCCAGCAGCCTGACTCCGGGACTAGCGACTTACGAGCAGTACTTC
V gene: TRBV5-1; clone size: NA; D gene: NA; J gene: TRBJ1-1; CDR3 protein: CASSLSGRTEAFF; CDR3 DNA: TGCGCCAGCAGCTTAAGCGGAAGGACTGAAGCTTTCTTT
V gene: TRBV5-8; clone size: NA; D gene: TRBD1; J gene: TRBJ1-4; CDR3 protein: CASSRGQGGDEKLFF; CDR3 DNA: TGTGCCAGCAGCAGGGGACAGGGGGGAGACGAAAAACTGTTTTTT
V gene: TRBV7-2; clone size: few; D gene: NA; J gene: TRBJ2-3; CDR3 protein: CASSFRQTTDTQYF; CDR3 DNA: TGTGCCAGCAGCTTCAGGCAGACCACAGATACGCAGTATTTT
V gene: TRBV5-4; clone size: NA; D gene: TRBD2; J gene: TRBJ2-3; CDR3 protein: CASSQGTSGRTDTQYF; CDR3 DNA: TGTGCCAGCAGCCAAGGGACTAGCGGGAGAACAGATACGCAGTATTTT
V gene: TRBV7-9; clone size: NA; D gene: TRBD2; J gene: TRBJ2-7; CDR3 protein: CASSPLGLLAGVHEQYF; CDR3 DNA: TGTGCCAGCAGCCCCTTGGGTCTACTAGCGGGAGTGCACGAGCAGTACTTC
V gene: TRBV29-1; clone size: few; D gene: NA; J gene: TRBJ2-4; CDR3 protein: CSVASAAKNIQYF; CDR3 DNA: TGCAGCGTTGCCAGCGCGGCCAAAAACATTCAGTACTTC
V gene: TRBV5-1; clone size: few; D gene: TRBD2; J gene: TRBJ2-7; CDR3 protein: CASSLIRAGGGEQYF; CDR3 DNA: TGCGCCAGCAGCTTGATTCGAGCGGGAGGCGGCGAGCAGTACTTC
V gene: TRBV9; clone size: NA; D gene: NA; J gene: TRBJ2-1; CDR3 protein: CASSVRVGAGPPLYNEQFF; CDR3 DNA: TGTGCCAGCAGCGTACGGGTGGGGGCAGGCCCACCCCTCTACAATGAGCAGTTCTTC
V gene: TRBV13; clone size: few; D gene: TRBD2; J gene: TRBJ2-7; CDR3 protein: CASSSKTSGRSGQYF; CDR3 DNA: TGTGCCAGCAGCTCAAAGACTAGCGGGAGATCTGGGCAGTACTTC
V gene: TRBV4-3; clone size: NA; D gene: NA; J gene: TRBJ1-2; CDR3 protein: CASSQDPGFVDGYTF; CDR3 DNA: TGCGCCAGCAGCCAAGATCCAGGGTTTGTCGATGGCTACACCTTC
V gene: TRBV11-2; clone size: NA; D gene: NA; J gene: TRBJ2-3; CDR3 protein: CASSLRSLSRGWTDTQYF; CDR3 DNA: TGTGCCAGCAGCTTAAGGTCCCTTTCGCGAGGGTGGACAGATACGCAGTATTTT
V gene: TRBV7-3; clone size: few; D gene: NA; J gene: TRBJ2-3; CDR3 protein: CASSSGSFNADTQYF; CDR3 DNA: TGTGCCAGCAGCTCCGGGTCCTTCAACGCGGATACGCAGTATTTT
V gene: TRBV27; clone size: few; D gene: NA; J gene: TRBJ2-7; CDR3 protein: CASSVYNQGHEQYF; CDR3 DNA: TGTGCCAGCAGTGTATACAATCAGGGACATGAGCAGTACTTC
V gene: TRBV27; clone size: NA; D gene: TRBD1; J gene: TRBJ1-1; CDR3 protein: CASSDRQGGGTEAFF; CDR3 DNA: TGTGCCAGCAGTGATCGACAGGGAGGTGGCACTGAAGCTTTCTTT
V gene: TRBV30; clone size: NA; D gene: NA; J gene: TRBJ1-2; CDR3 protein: CAWRSQGTQGYTF; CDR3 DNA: TGTGCCTGGAGGAGCCAGGGAACGCAAGGCTACACCTTC
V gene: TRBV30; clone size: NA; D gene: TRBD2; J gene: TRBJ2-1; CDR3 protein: CAWKIAGGPNEQFF; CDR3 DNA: TGTGCCTGGAAAATAGCGGGAGGGCCAAATGAGCAGTTCTTC
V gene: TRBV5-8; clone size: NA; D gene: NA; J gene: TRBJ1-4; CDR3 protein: CASSLGGREKLFF; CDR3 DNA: TGTGCCAGCAGCTTGGGGGGGCGAGAAAAACTGTTTTTT
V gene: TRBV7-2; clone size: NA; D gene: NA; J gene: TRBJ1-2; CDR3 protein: CASSLAQDYGYTF; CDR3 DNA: TGTGCCAGCAGTCTAGCTCAAGACTATGGCTACACCTTC
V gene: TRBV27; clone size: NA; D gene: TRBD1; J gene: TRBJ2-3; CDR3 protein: CASSSWAGQGAGTQYF; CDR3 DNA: TGTGCCAGCAGTTCCTGGGCGGGACAGGGGGCGGGTACGCAGTATTTT
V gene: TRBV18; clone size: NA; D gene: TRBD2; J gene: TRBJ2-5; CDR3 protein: CASSRGLAEETQYF; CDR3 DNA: TGTGCCAGCTCACGAGGACTAGCGGAAGAGACCCAGTACTTC
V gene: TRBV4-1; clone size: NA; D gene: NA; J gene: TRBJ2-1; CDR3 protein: CASSSFRGPIYNEQFF; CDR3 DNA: TGCGCCAGCAGCTCCTTCAGGGGACCTATCTACAATGAGCAGTTCTTC
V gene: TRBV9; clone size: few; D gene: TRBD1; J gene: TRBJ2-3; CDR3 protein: CASSQWTGVTDTQYF; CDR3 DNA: TGTGCCAGCAGCCAGTGGACAGGGGTCACAGATACGCAGTATTTT
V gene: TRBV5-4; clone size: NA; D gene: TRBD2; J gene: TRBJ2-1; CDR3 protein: CASSILAGGPYNEQFF; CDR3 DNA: TGTGCCAGCAGCATTCTAGCGGGAGGCCCATACAATGAGCAGTTCTTC
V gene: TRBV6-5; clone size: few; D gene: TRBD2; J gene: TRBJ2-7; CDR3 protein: CASSHLLAGRYEQYF; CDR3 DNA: TGTGCCAGCAGCCACTTACTAGCGGGAAGGTACGAGCAGTACTTC
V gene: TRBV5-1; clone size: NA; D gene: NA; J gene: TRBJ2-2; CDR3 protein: CASGRTGSGVFRELFF; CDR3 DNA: TGCGCCAGCGGACGTACCGGGAGTGGGGTGTTCCGGGAGCTGTTTTTT
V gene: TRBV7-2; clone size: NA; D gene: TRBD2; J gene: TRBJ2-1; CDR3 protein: CASSPGLAEYNEQFF; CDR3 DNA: TGTGCCAGCAGTCCGGGACTAGCGGAGTACAATGAGCAGTTCTTC
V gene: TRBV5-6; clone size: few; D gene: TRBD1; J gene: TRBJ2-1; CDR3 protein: CASSLDRGTGEFF; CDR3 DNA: TGTGCCAGCAGCTTGGATAGGGGGACAGGGGAATTCTTC
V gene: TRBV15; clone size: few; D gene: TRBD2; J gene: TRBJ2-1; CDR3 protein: CATHPSGRAYNEQFF; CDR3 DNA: TGTGCCACCCATCCTAGCGGGAGAGCCTACAATGAGCAGTTCTTC
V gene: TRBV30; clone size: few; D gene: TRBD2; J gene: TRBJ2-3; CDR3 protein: CAWSVLAGGLRDTQYF; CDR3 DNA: TGTGCCTGGAGTGTACTAGCGGGAGGTCTTAGGGATACGCAGTATTTT
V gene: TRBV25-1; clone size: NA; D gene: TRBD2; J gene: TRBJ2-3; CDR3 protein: CASSDLGGRDTDTQYF; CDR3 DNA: TGTGCCAGCAGTGACTTAGGCGGGAGGGACACAGATACGCAGTATTTT
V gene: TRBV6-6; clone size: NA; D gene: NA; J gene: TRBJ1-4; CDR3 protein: CASSYPLPTTNEKLFF; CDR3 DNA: TGTGCCAGCAGTTACCCACTGCCAACAACTAATGAAAAACTGTTTTTT
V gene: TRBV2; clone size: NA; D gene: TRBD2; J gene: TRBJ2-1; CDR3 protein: CASLKLRGREGHEQFF; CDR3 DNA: TGTGCCAGCTTGAAACTCCGAGGGCGGGAGGGGCATGAGCAGTTCTTC
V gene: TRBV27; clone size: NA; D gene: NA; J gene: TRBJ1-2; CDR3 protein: CASSYSQGSYGYTF; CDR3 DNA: TGTGCCAGCAGTTACTCACAGGGCTCCTATGGCTACACCTTC
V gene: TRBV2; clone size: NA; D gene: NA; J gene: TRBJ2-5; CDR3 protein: CASRLAWGRETQYF; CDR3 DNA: TGTGCCAGCAGGTTGGCGTGGGGGCGGGAGACCCAGTACTTC
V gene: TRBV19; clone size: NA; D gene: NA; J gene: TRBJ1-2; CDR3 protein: CASRPVETRGGYGYTF; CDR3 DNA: TGTGCCAGTAGGCCGGTGGAAACCCGGGGGGGCTATGGCTACACCTTC